This TCR beta chain was documented in a study of OX40 agonist ivuxolimab in advanced cancers. Overall study: At doses from 0.01 to 10 mg/kg, patients were given intravenous ivuxolimab every 2 weeks.

Profiling relied on immunoSEQ multiplex PCR, and the TCRdb table lists in-frame clones only, not all of them. The sample carries more than 65,000 clones, about 84% recorded once. In this sample, this clone turned up a few times. J lost 0 bases, V lost 4 bases, and 4 bases had no gene match. CDR1 is SGHTS, CDR2 YDEGEE, per germline. The CDR3 is made up of 15 amino acids. The chain couples TRBV5-8 to TRBJ2-4; 7 bases are a match to TRBD2. The sequences come from CD4+ or CD8+ T cells sorted from blood, collected in a trial of the OX40 agonist ivuxolimab. The origin of this receptor is an adult with an advanced solid tumor such as melanoma, head and neck, liver or kidney cancer. The CDR3 here is CASSKRDLAKNIQYF. The DNA of the CDR3 is TGTGCCAGCAGCAAGCGGGATTTAGCCAAAAACATTCAGTACTTC.